The 31 T cell receptor beta chains listed next were all sequenced from one sample in a study of cytomegalovirus exposure and HLA in healthy donors. Profiling relied on immunoSEQ multiplex PCR, and the TCRdb table lists in-frame clones only, not all of them. This table holds roughly 240,000 clones, approximately 87% found once. Sequencing was carried out using PBMCs. These receptors originate from a man between 18 and 29 years old in good health and CMV-seronegative.

The chain joins TRBV5-4 to TRBJ1-6; D is undetermined. Germline loops: CDR1 SGHNT, CDR2 YYREEE (reference sequence). Trimming left V 0 bases short and J 9 bases short, with 13 bases between. The CDR3 is 15 residues long. The CDR3, as DNA: TGTGCCAGCAGCTTGGACTCGGGGAGCGGTTCACCCCTCCACTTT. Translated: CASSLDSGSGSPLHF.

The J gene is TRBJ2-1, the V gene TRBV9; D is possibly TRBD2 (6 bases). Between the trimmed V and J ends, which lost 0 bases and 6 bases, there was a span of 10 bases. Germline lookup yields CDR1 SGDLS and CDR2 YYNGEE. CDR3 size: 14 residues. The CDR3 protein is CASSVVGSGNEQFF. CDR3 sequence (DNA): TGTGCCAGCAGCGTAGTGGGTAGCGGCAATGAGCAGTTCTTC.

This clone showed up just once. The chain recombines TRBV28 with TRBJ1-6; D unclear. The V gene lost 0 bases and the J gene lost 0 bases, with 12 bases spanning the gap. There are 18 residues in the CDR3. Germline V gives CDR1 MDHEN, CDR2 SYDVKM. The CDR3 loop is CASSLWSRESSYNSPLHF. In DNA, the CDR3 is TGTGCCAGCAGTTTATGGAGTCGGGAAAGCTCCTATAATTCACCCCTCCACTTT.

This sequence joins TRBV5-1 and TRBJ1-2; no reliable D call. Germline CDR1 is SGHRS and CDR2 is YFSETQ. The CDR3 loop spans 12 amino acids. V was shortened by 5 bases and J by 0 bases, with 5 bases between the two germline ends. Here the CDR3 reads CASRAANYGYTF. The CDR3 DNA follows: TGCGCCAGCAGGGCAGCTAACTATGGCTACACCTTC.

The chain carries TRBV30 and TRBJ1-6, with 9 bases aligning to TRBD1. The V gene end was trimmed by 2 bases and the J gene end by 9 bases; junction bases not matched to a gene: 5. The CDR3 length is 14 residues. Germline V gives CDR1 GTSNPN, CDR2 SVGIG (reference sequence). The CDR3 DNA reads TGTGCCTGGAGTACCGGGACAGGGACTTCACCCCTCCACTTT. This encodes CAWSTGTGTSPLHF.

CDR3 sequence: CASKGGSWSYEQYF. The CDR3 coding sequence is TGTGCCAGTAAAGGGGGAAGTTGGAGCTACGAGCAGTACTTC. V usage is TRBV19 and J usage is TRBJ2-7; D is possibly TRBD1 (6 bases). The CDR3 loop spans 14 amino acids. The germline V gene encodes CDR1 LNHDA and CDR2 SQIVND (reference sequence). V was shortened by 7 bases and J by 3 bases, with 16 bases between the two germline ends.

The CDR3 protein is CASSVTQDYGYTF. The CDR3 region has the DNA TGTGCCAGCAGCGTAACACAGGACTATGGCTACACCTTC. V and J are TRBV9 and TRBJ1-2; weak D call: TRBD1 (5 bases). The CDR3 totals 13 residues. Germline assignment: CDR1 SGDLS and CDR2 YYNGEE. The V gene lost 1 base and the J gene lost 3 bases, with 7 bases spanning the gap.

The chain is built from TRBV27 and TRBJ2-3, with D tentatively TRBD1 (6 bases). From germline, CDR1 is MNHEY and CDR2 SMNVEV (reference sequence). The V gene lost 7 bases and the J gene lost 1 base, with 9 bases spanning the gap. The CDR3 runs 13 residues. This chain's CDR3 is CASNPGGTDTQYF. The CDR3 coding sequence is TGTGCCAGCAATCCAGGGGGCACAGATACGCAGTATTTT.

The rearrangement uses TRBV5-5 and TRBJ2-2; unclear D gene. Looked up from germline, CDR1 is SGHKS and CDR2 is YYEKEE (reference sequence). V shed 1 base and J shed 3 bases, with 10 bases lying between them. There are 15 residues in the CDR3. The CDR3 loop reads CASSLSRVDTGELFF. DNA for the CDR3: TGTGCCAGCAGCTTGTCCCGGGTGGACACCGGGGAGCTGTTTTTT.

The chain uses TRBV7-9 and TRBJ2-7, with D possibly being TRBD2 (6 bases). CDR3 length equals 14 residues. Germline V gene lookup returns CDR1 SEHNR and CDR2 FQNEAQ (reference sequence). V lost 5 bases to trimming and J lost 6 bases, with 17 bases between them. CDR3 coding DNA: TGTGCCAGCAGCCATCCCGTCGTGGAGGGCGAGCAGTACTTC. It codes for CASSHPVVEGEQYF.

The chain links TRBV28 to TRBJ2-7; 10 nucleotides line up with TRBD2. CDR1 and CDR2 (germline): MDHEN, SYDVKM. J gave up 0 bases and V 3 bases, and 2 bases lay outside the gene matches. This CDR3 has 15 residues. CDR3 sequence: CASSFVAGGSYEQYF. The CDR3 region has the DNA TGTGCCAGCAGTTTCGTAGCGGGGGGCTCCTACGAGCAGTACTTC.

Comment on this clone: At the DNA level, this CDR3 is encoded by other sequences in the same sample as well. The chain combines TRBV29-1 with TRBJ2-2, with a weak D call TRBD1 (5 bases). V shed 4 bases and J shed 4 bases, with 10 bases lying between them. CDR3 size: 13 residues. Germline-derived CDR1 and CDR2 are SQVTM and ANQGSEA. The CDR3 coding sequence is TGCAGCGTTGGTAGGGGCGGCACCGGGGAGCTGTTTTTT. This codes for CSVGRGGTGELFF.

V and J are TRBV5-1 and TRBJ1-2; D might be TRBD1 (5 bases). The CDR3 spans 15 residues. Trimming left V 0 bases short and J 8 bases short, with 17 bases between. In germline, CDR1 is SGHRS, CDR2 YFSETQ. The CDR3 nucleotides read TGCGCCAGCAGCTTGGAACAGGCCAGTAGGGGCGGCTACACCTTC. Its protein product is CASSLEQASRGGYTF.

This sequence joins TRBV6-1 and TRBJ2-1, with 8 bases aligning to TRBD1. There are 13 residues in the CDR3. CDR1 MNHNS and CDR2 SASEGT come from the germline V gene. The ends lost 6 bases at V and 6 bases at J; junction bases unmatched: 4. CDR3 DNA: TGTGCCAGCAGGGGACAGGATCGCAATGAGCAGTTCTTC. Translated: CASRGQDRNEQFF.

V gene TRBV5-1 combines with J gene TRBJ2-7; TRBD2 is a possible D gene (6 bases). CDR1 SGHRS and CDR2 YFSETQ come from the germline V gene. This CDR3 has 15 residues. Trimming pared 4 bases from V and 4 bases from J, leaving 18 bases between. CDR3 DNA sequence: TGCGCCAGCAGCCCAGCTCCTAGCGATGGGTACGAGCAGTACTTC. This sequence encodes CASSPAPSDGYEQYF.

The chain couples TRBV2 to TRBJ2-5; 10 nucleotides align to TRBD2. The V gene end was trimmed by 7 bases and the J gene end by 3 bases; junction bases not matched to a gene: 8. Germline V gene sequence: CDR1 SNHLY, CDR2 FYNNEI. This CDR3 spans 15 amino acids. The CDR3 bases are TGTGCCAGCACCAAAGCGGGGGGGCGGGAAGAGACCCAGTACTTC. It yields the protein CASTKAGGREETQYF.

The V call is TRBV28, the J call TRBJ1-1; D ambiguous. There are 12 residues in the CDR3. Germline V gene sequence: CDR1 MDHEN, CDR2 SYDVKM. The V and J ends lost 5 bases and 6 bases respectively, with 10 bases between them. CDR3 sequence reads: CASSIVPPEAFF. Here the CDR3 DNA reads TGTGCCAGCAGTATCGTCCCCCCTGAAGCTTTCTTT.

The chain combines TRBV27 with TRBJ1-2; unclear D gene. The CDR3 runs to 16 residues. Per germline, CDR1 MNHEY and CDR2 SMNVEV (reference sequence). Trimming took off 0 bases at V and 6 bases at J, with 17 bases between the two ends. The CDR3 nucleotides are TGTGCCAGCAGTTTATCGATAATCTTCCCGGGAAATGGCTACACCTTC. Protein: CASSLSIIFPGNGYTF.

This chain joins TRBV29-1 and TRBJ2-3; the D gene is possibly TRBD2 (7 bases). The CDR3 consists of 16 residues. Per the germline V gene, CDR1 is SQVTM and CDR2 is ANQGSEA. V shed 4 bases and J shed 0 bases, with 17 bases lying between them. The CDR3 DNA reads TGCAGCGTTGCGGGGGGACACAGGATTAGCACAGATACGCAGTATTTT. Amino acid sequence: CSVAGGHRISTDTQYF.

V usage is TRBV30 and J usage is TRBJ2-7; 9 bases agree with TRBD2. With 7 bases clipped from V and 8 bases from J, the junction kept 15 bases outside the gene matches. The length of the CDR3 is 14 residues. Germline V gene lookup returns CDR1 GTSNPN and CDR2 SVGIG (reference sequence). The CDR3 sequence: CASFSIAGANKQYF. The CDR3, as DNA: TGTGCCTCCTTTTCAATAGCGGGAGCTAATAAGCAGTACTTC.

The rearrangement uses TRBV27 and TRBJ1-6, with TRBD1 as a possible D gene (6 bases). Germline assignment: CDR1 MNHEY and CDR2 SMNVEV (reference sequence). This CDR3 has 19 amino acids. V lost 2 bases to trimming and J lost 0 bases, with 17 bases between them. CDR3 bases: TGTGCCAGCAGTTTACTGTGGCAGGGGACAAGCTCCTATAATTCACCCCTCCACTTT. Its translation is CASSLLWQGTSSYNSPLHF.

Here the CDR3 reads CASSPPGTGGYEQYF. The CDR3 DNA reads as TGCGCCAGCAGCCCTCCCGGGACAGGGGGTTACGAGCAGTACTTC. The chain is built from TRBV4-1 and TRBJ2-7; the match to TRBD1 covers 11 bases. V lost 4 bases, J lost 4 bases, and 6 bases stayed unmatched. This CDR3 is 15 amino acids long. Per the germline V gene, CDR1 is MGHRA and CDR2 is YSYEKL.

The chain has TRBV29-1 and TRBJ2-7; D may be TRBD2 (6 bases). V was trimmed by 6 bases and J by 6 bases, leaving 21 bases between them. This CDR3 is 14 amino acids long. CDR1 is SQVTM and CDR2 is ANQGSEA in the germline V gene. The CDR3 protein is CSVTPGTLQGEQYF. The CDR3, as DNA: TGCAGCGTGACCCCCGGGACTCTCCAAGGCGAGCAGTACTTC.

V is TRBV25-1 and J is TRBJ2-2; D may be TRBD2 (6 bases). The CDR3 consists of 16 residues. V dropped 0 bases and J dropped 6 bases, with 14 bases sitting between them. The germline gives CDR1 MGHDK, CDR2 SYGVNS. CDR3 sequence (DNA): TGTGCCAGCAGTGAATACTCCCACGAGCGGGCCGGGGAGCTGTTTTTT. Encoded protein: CASSEYSHERAGELFF.

This sequence joins TRBV7-2 and TRBJ2-5, with D possibly being TRBD1 (6 bases). CDR3 length: 9 residues. The germline V and J ends were trimmed by 8 bases and 8 bases, with 6 bases remaining between them. The germline V gene encodes CDR1 SGHTA and CDR2 FQGNSA. Here the CDR3 DNA reads TGTGCCAGCGGGGGCACCCAGTACTTC. As protein: CASGGTQYF.

The rearrangement links TRBV20-1 to TRBJ2-1; no clear D. Germline V gene sequence: CDR1 DFQATT, CDR2 SNEGSKA (reference sequence). This CDR3 contains 10 residues. Trimming pared 3 bases from V and 9 bases from J, leaving 6 bases between. The CDR3 is CSASSLEQFF. The CDR3 DNA is TGCAGTGCTAGTTCCCTTGAGCAGTTCTTC.

The V call is TRBV4-1, the J call TRBJ2-7; D is unclear. The CDR3 totals 15 residues. V lost 1 base, J lost 7 bases, and 17 bases lay in between. Germline values: CDR1 MGHRA, CDR2 YSYEKL. Here the CDR3 reads CASSQGVGRSSEQYF. The CDR3 coding sequence is TGCGCCAGCAGCCAAGGGGTGGGCAGGTCCTCGGAGCAGTACTTC.

This clone was counted once. The V and J genes are TRBV5-4 and TRBJ2-2; the D is unclear. Germline V CDR1 and CDR2: SGHNT, YYREEE (reference sequence). This CDR3 is built from 14 residues. Trimming removed 4 bases from V and 1 base from J, with 8 bases in between. The chain's CDR3 is CASSPLRNTGELFF. CDR3 sequence (DNA): TGTGCCAGCAGCCCCCTGCGGAACACCGGGGAGCTGTTTTTT.

The rearrangement uses TRBV6-1 and TRBJ2-1; 11 nucleotides match TRBD2. The germline gives CDR1 MNHNS, CDR2 SASEGT. The CDR3 has 16 residues. The J segment lost 11 bases and the V segment lost 2 bases, leaving 11 bases of the junction unmatched. This chain's CDR3 is CASSEIIVTSGIKQFF. The CDR3 nucleotides are TGTGCCAGCAGTGAAATAATTGTGACTAGCGGGATTAAGCAGTTCTTC.

The chain combines TRBV7-8 with TRBJ1-3; 9 bases align to TRBD1. The CDR3 consists of 16 residues. Germline V lookup: CDR1 SGHVS, CDR2 FQNEAQ. Germline trimming cut 5 bases from V and 2 bases from J; bases unmatched to any gene: 7. The DNA for the CDR3 is TGTGCCAGCAGCCCCCGACAGGGGGAGACTGGAAACACCATATATTTT. Protein: CASSPRQGETGNTIYF.

The CDR3 is CASSPGTALDQETQYF. The DNA of the CDR3 is TGCGCCAGCAGCCCGGGGACAGCCCTAGACCAAGAGACCCAGTACTTC. The V gene is TRBV4-1, the J gene TRBJ2-5; 7 bases are a match to TRBD1. The CDR3 consists of 16 residues. V lost 4 bases, J lost 0 bases, and 8 bases stayed unmatched. Germline lookup yields CDR1 MGHRA and CDR2 YSYEKL.